This T cell receptor beta chain was observed in a study of blood T cell repertoires in COVID-19 (dated by TCRdb to about 2020). A note on the overall study: Collaborator samples came from the United States, Italy and Spain and covered acute and convalescent phases of COVID-19. The prospective study material was composed of cDNA or gDNA derived from T cells, B-cell-depleted T cells, or PBMCs. Deeply sampled blood TCRbeta repertoires from subjects exposed to, actively infected with, or recovered from COVID-19 were included in the dataset. The repertoires were made available in a free public database intended to serve as a resource for research on the immune response to SARS-CoV-2. The samples were drawn from two sources: the first 160 participants of the ongoing ImmuneRACE study, and 950 to 1,500 subjects contributed by 6 global collaborators. The sample metadata nearly always contained a de-identified subject ID, COVID-19 status, age in years and sex. Where available, HLA class I and class II types were obtained from metadata supplied by the sample provider rather than from assay-based typing. Findings and caveats that apply to the study as a whole: How much clinical and demographic metadata was included differed by source and by participant, and the metadata was provided uncurated.

Deletion took 5 bases off V and 5 bases off J, with a span of 9 bases between the germline ends. CDR1 and CDR2 were assigned from the germline V gene (reference sequence) as LNHDA and SQIVND. The CDR3 covers 12 residues, taking in both the cysteine and the phenylalanine. Solely the CDR3 DNA is kept, with 36 bases framed from the first base. TCRbeta CDR3 regions were amplified from genomic DNA using the immunoSEQ Assay, a bias-controlled multiplex PCR. In the paper's pipeline: Nucleated cell counts per sample were estimated from amplification of reference gene primers within the assay. To quantify the absolute abundance of each unique TCRbeta CDR3 rearrangement, sequence reads were collapsed and filtered. Productive Simpson clonality was computed per sample as the square root of Simpson's diversity index over productive rearrangements. TCRdb took this table from immuneACCESS and kept in-frame rearrangements with V and J called. Such tables lack part of the clones; where checked against another copy, unresolved V genes explain under half of the gap, and the rest is unexplained. The D gene and trimming were derived from the DNA, and the V and J assignments and clone size from that table. In this sample the table shows 200,000 to 300,000 clones, about nine tenths of which occur a single time. The top ten constitute less than 3% of the sample.

Participants in the prospective study were aged about 18 to 89 years, lived in 24 United States geographic areas, and enrolled through a virtual design. To assign participants to cohorts, the prospective study relied on clinical history that participants themselves reported in a screening survey and a study questionnaire. ImmuneRACE Cohort 3 recovered participants were defined by two consecutive negative NP/OP PCR tests, healthcare professional clearance, or symptom resolution. Mobile phlebotomists in the prospective study collected whole blood, serum and a nasopharyngeal or oropharyngeal swab from every participant. Additional blood draws and questionnaires over an approximately two-month period could optionally be provided by prospective study participants. Before DNA extraction, prospective study blood samples were shipped either frozen or at room temperature. As regards this clone: Its target antigen remains unknown. Base quality data are lacking; no much larger clone is found one base away.

This receptor was taken from a woman between 18 and 29 years old who had recovered from COVID-19. Material: PBMCs or T cells enriched from blood (not recorded which). The chain is made from TRBV19 and TRBJ2-5; TRBD2 is a possible D gene, resting on 6 matching bases. In nucleotides, the sequence is TGTGCCAGTAGTTGGGGGAGGGAGACCCAGTACTTC. It codes for CASSWGRETQYF.